The sequence of this T cell receptor (beta chain) was determined in a study of human T cells and chemical hapten exposure. Sample time point: patch test 1, 2 weeks after DPC sensitization. Treatment meaning: therapeutic diphenylcyclopropenone sensitization with weekly scalp DPC. CDR1 is LGHDT and CDR2 is YNNKEL in the germline V gene (reference sequence). V gave up 3 bases and J gave up 0 bases, with 9 bases separating them. CDR3 length: 16 residues. From the RACE reads, TCRdb called clonotypes with MiXCR, one entry per CDR3 protein. The table shows 370,000 or so distinct CDR3 sequences, with about 4.4% occurring only once. This clonotype was observed many times.

The sample in question was whole blood, obtained in connection with sensitization to the hapten diphenylcyclopropenone (DPC). The TCR sequence derives from a woman in her forties or fifties with alopecia areata. Some clones in this sample may be carry-over from other donors' samples. This chain connects TRBV3-1 to TRBJ1-6; D uncertain. CDR3 residues: CASSHLGSSYNSPLHF. The CDR3 bases are TGTGCCAGCAGCCACTTGGGAAGCTCCTATAATTCACCCCTCCACTTT.